This T cell receptor beta chain is from a study of shared clonotypes between healthy human individuals. Trimming took off 1 base at V and 2 bases at J, with 22 bases between the two ends. CDR3 size: 19 residues. Germline V gene data show CDR1 as SGHVS and CDR2 as FNYEAQ. Clones were read by immunoSEQ multiplex PCR, and TCRdb kept only the in-frame ones, dropping some. Altogether about 330,000 clones are present, about 74% being singletons, with the ten largest covering 10% to 13%. Input material: memory CD4+ T cells sorted from blood. Sample subset: CD45RA-negative fraction. This TCR derives from a man between 25 and 39 years old in good health. The chain recombines TRBV7-6 with TRBJ2-3; D unresolved. CDR3 sequence reads: CASSLGWAGLGANTDTQYF. DNA for the CDR3: TGTGCCAGCAGCTTAGGTTGGGCAGGTCTGGGTGCCAACACAGATACGCAGTATTTT. Together with reference TRBV7-6 and TRBJ2-3, the CDR3 gives the full variable domain: GAGVSQSPRYKVTKRGQDVALRCDPISGHVSLYWYRQALGQGPEFLTYFNYEAQQDKSGLPNDRFSAERPEGSISTLTIQRTEQRDSAMYRCASSLGWAGLGANTDTQYFGPGTRLTVL.